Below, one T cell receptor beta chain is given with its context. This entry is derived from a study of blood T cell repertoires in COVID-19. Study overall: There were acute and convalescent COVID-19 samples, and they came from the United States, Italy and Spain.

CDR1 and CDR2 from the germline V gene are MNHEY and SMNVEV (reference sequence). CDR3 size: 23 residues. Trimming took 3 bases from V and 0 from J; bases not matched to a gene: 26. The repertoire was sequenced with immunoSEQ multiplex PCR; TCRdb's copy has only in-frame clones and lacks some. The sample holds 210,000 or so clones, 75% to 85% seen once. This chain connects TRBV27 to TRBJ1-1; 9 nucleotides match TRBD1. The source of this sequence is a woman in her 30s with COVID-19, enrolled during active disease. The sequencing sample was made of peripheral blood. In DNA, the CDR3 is TGTGCCAGCAGTTTCGACCCCCACCACCCCCTCTGGGACAGGGATAGCATGAACACTGAAGCTTTCTTT. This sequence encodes CASSFDPHHPLWDRDSMNTEAFF.